Below are 5 T cell receptor beta chains sequenced from a single sample in a study of tumor-infiltrating lymphocytes in primary liver carcinoma. They got blood RNA out of unsorted whole blood and also pulled out germline DNA. Starting from approximately 470 ng of total RNA, TCR beta cDNA was produced with a primer in the constant region. Three rounds of nested multiplex PCR with slightly modified ARM-PCR produced TCR beta libraries. Two initial PCR rounds of around 9 cycles each paired TRBV1-TRBV30 forward primers with a C-beta reverse primer. From the multiplex PCR reads, TCRdb called clonotypes with MiXCR, one entry per CDR3 protein. The sample includes about 310,000 distinct CDR3 sequences, roughly 60% of them seen just once. Sequenced: peripheral blood. These receptors all stem from a woman aged 30 to 39 with primary liver carcinoma and hepatitis B virus infection.

A word on this clonotype: Sequence at one end of the junction differs from germline and may be a read error. The DNA for the CDR3 is TGTGCCAGCAATTTAGCGCATAGGACAGGATGGAGTTCCTACGAGCAGTACTTC. It codes for CASNLAHRTGWSSYEQYF. The chain employs TRBV12-3 or TRBV12-4 and TRBJ2-7; 7 bases are a match to TRBD1. The CDR3 sequence is 18 residues long.

The chain has TRBV11-2 and TRBJ2-3, with no clear D. CDR1 is SGHAT, CDR2 FQNNGV, per germline. This CDR3 has 16 residues. Deletions cut 3 bases from V and 4 bases from J, with 17 bases between. The CDR3, as DNA: TGTGCCAGCAGCTTTCGTTTGCAGGAGATTGCAGATACGCAGTATTTT. Its translation is CASSFRLQEIADTQYF.

The J gene is TRBJ2-5, the V gene TRBV6-5; possibly TRBD2 for D (6 bases). The V and J ends lost 7 bases and 3 bases respectively, with 12 bases between them. This CDR3 region has 13 residues. Germline V gene lookup returns CDR1 MNHEY and CDR2 SVGAGI. CDR3 in DNA: TGTGCCAGCAATTGGAGGGCTGAAGAGACCCAGTACTTC. Translated: CASNWRAEETQYF.

With regard to this clonotype: A much larger clone lies one base from this, so it may be a read error. The genes are TRBV4-1 and TRBJ2-7; no firm D call. This CDR3 has 15 residues. Germline assignment: CDR1 MGHRA and CDR2 YSYEKL. CDR3 sequence reads: CASTQRPFLMYEQYF. The DNA of the CDR3 is TGCGCCAGCACCCAAAGACCCTTTCTCATGTACGAGCAGTACTTC.

With respect to this clonotype: Possible read error: a much larger clone is one base away. Likely a read error: the CDR3 ends without its conserved phenylalanine or tryptophan. The J gene is TRBJ2-2, the V gene TRBV29-1; no firm D call. V was pared by 4 bases and J by 6 bases, with 6 bases between. There are 11 residues in the CDR3. Germline V CDR1 and CDR2: SQVTM, ANQGSEA. The CDR3 loop reads CSVASPGELFI. The DNA of the CDR3 is TGCAGCGTTGCGAGCCCCGGGGAGCTGTTTATT.